These 8 T cell receptor beta chains were sequenced from one sample in a study of graft-versus-host responses after intestinal transplantation. Produced via immunoSEQ multiplex PCR; TCRdb's table is partial and in-frame only. The table has 90,000 to 150,000 clones, approximately 95% seen once. These receptors lack a known antigen. The sequencing used unstimulated CD8+ T cells sorted from spleen or lymph node cells, collected before intestinal transplant. All receptors come from a human donor who received an intestinal transplant.

The chain has TRBV28 and TRBJ1-4; D possibly corresponds to TRBD1 (5 bases). Between the trimmed V and J ends, which lost 5 bases and 11 bases, there was a span of 15 bases. The germline V gene encodes CDR1 MDHEN and CDR2 SYDVKM. The CDR3 length is 13 residues. This CDR3 reads CASSPPQVGKLFF. The DNA of the CDR3 is TGTGCCAGCAGTCCGCCACAGGTGGGGAAACTGTTTTTT.

The gene calls are TRBV4-2 and TRBJ2-7; D remains unclear. Germline V lookup: CDR1 LGHNA, CDR2 YNFKEQ. V was clipped by 0 bases and J by 1 base, with 7 bases between them. The CDR3 sequence is 14 residues long. The CDR3 loop reads CASSQDETSYEQYF. The CDR3 bases are TGTGCCAGCAGCCAAGATGAGACGTCCTACGAGCAGTACTTC.

This sequence joins TRBV9 and TRBJ1-2; no definite D call. Per the germline V gene, CDR1 is SGDLS and CDR2 is YYNGEE. This CDR3 spans 14 amino acids. V shed 5 bases and J shed 6 bases, with 17 bases lying between them. The CDR3 DNA follows: TGTGCCAGCAGTGATGGGGAGGGCGGGAATGGCTACACCTTC. It is translated as CASSDGEGGNGYTF.

This chain uses TRBV27 with TRBJ2-1, with D perhaps given as TRBD1 or TRBD2 (5 bases each). There are 14 residues in the CDR3. Germline CDR1 is MNHEY and CDR2 is SMNVEV (reference sequence). V lost 2 bases, J lost 8 bases, and 13 bases lay in between. Here the CDR3 DNA reads TGTGCCAGCAGTTTAGAGGGACCTGGGGATGAGCAGTTCTTC. Translating gives CASSLEGPGDEQFF.

This clone appeared once. The chain combines TRBV29-1 with TRBJ2-7; TRBD1 or TRBD2 may be the D gene (5 bases each). Trimming removed 8 bases from V and 0 bases from J, with 14 bases in between. The CDR3 has 13 residues. Germline V lookup: CDR1 SQVTM, CDR2 ANQGSEA. The CDR3 DNA reads TGCAGCTCCTCCGAGGGGTTCTCCTACGAGCAGTACTTC. Translation gives CSSSEGFSYEQYF.

This sequence joins TRBV25-1 and TRBJ2-3; D remains ambiguous. The CDR3 runs 13 residues. V shed 0 bases and J shed 3 bases, with 4 bases lying between them. The V gene's germline CDR1 is MGHDK and CDR2 SYGVNS. The CDR3 sequence is CASSEYKTDTQYF. The CDR3 region has the DNA TGTGCCAGCAGTGAATATAAAACAGATACGCAGTATTTT.

The V gene is TRBV29-1, the J gene TRBJ1-2; no firm D call. CDR3 length: 11 amino acids. Trimming left V 3 bases short and J 6 bases short, with 8 bases between. Germline V gene sequence: CDR1 SQVTM, CDR2 ANQGSEA. The CDR3 DNA reads TGCAGCGTTGATCGGGTTAATGGCTACACCTTC. Residues: CSVDRVNGYTF. The full variable domain, with the rest looked up from reference TRBV29-1 and TRBJ1-2, is SAVISQKPSRDICQRGTSLTIQCQVDSQVTMMFWYRQQPGQSLTLIATANQGSEATYESGFVIDKFPISRPNLTFSTLTVSNMSPEDSSIYLCSVDRVNGYTFGSGTRLTVV.

The chain links TRBV5-1 to TRBJ2-5; D is undetermined. This CDR3 has 14 residues. V lost 0 bases and J lost 5, with 11 bases in between. Looked up from germline, CDR1 is SGHRS and CDR2 is YFSETQ. The CDR3 sequence: CASSLAYRTETQYF. In DNA form, the CDR3 reads TGCGCCAGCAGCTTGGCCTATCGGACGGAGACCCAGTACTTC. The full variable domain, completed using reference TRBV5-1 and TRBJ2-5, is KAGVTQTPRYLIKTRGQQVTLSCSPISGHRSVSWYQQTPGQGLQFLFEYFSETQRNKGNFPGRFSGRQFSNSRSEMNVSTLELGDSALYLCASSLAYRTETQYFGPGTRLLVL.